These 3 T cell receptor beta chains originate from one sample sequenced in a study of technical replicates of blood from a few donors. Assay used: immunoSEQ multiplex PCR; TCRdb lists only in-frame clones, some missing. The sample lists 85,000 to 90,000 clones; 85% to 95% were seen once. The specimen was T cells isolated from PBMCs. The receptors shown here come from a human donor in good health.

This clone has just a few counts. This rearrangement joins TRBV19 to TRBJ2-2, with TRBD1 matching over 8 bases. CDR3 size: 13 residues. V lost 7 bases to trimming and J lost 4 bases; unmatched junction nucleotides: 2. Looked up from germline, CDR1 is LNHDA and CDR2 is SQIVND (reference sequence). This CDR3 reads CASIGQGTGELFF. The CDR3 DNA sequence: TGTGCCAGTATCGGACAGGGCACCGGGGAGCTGTTTTTT.

V is TRBV7-9 and J is TRBJ1-2; the match to TRBD1 covers 9 bases. CDR1 is SEHNR, CDR2 FQNEAQ, per germline (reference sequence). The V gene end was trimmed by 5 bases and the J gene end by 4 bases; junction bases not matched to a gene: 8. This CDR3 has 15 residues. The CDR3 DNA sequence: TGTGCCAGCAGCCCGCGGGACAGGGAACGCTATGGCTACACCTTC. Encoded protein: CASSPRDRERYGYTF.

The V and J genes are TRBV19 and TRBJ2-2; a weak D match, TRBD1 (5 bases). CDR1 is LNHDA and CDR2 is SQIVND in the germline V gene (reference sequence). V lost 5 bases, J lost 9 bases, and 16 bases lay in between. The CDR3 has 14 amino acids. Here the CDR3 DNA reads TGTGCCAGTAGTGACCGACAGTTCCTCTGGGAGCTGTTTTTT. Protein sequence: CASSDRQFLWELFF.